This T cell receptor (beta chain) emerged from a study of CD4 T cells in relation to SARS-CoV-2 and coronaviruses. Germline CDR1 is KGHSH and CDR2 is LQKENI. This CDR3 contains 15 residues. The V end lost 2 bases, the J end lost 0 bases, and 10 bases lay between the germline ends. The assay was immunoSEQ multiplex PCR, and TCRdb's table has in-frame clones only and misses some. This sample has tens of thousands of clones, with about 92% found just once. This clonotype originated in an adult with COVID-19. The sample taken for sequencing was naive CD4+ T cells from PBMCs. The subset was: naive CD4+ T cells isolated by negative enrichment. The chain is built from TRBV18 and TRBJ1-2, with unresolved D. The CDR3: CASSPESGTNYGYTF. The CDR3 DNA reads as TGTGCCAGCTCACCAGAATCGGGGACTAACTATGGCTACACCTTC.